One TCR beta chain is described in this entry. Only in-frame clones appear in the TCRdb table, and some are missing; sequencing was by immunoSEQ multiplex PCR. The table shows about 38,000 clones, with 80% to 95% occurring only once. This CDR3 spans 12 amino acids. J gave up 7 bases and V 4 bases, and 2 bases lay outside the gene matches. CDR1 is SGHAT and CDR2 is FQNNGV in the germline V gene. The data were taken from a study of T cell changes during pregnancy in multiple sclerosis. This specimen was CD8+ T cells from peripheral blood mononuclear cells, taken in the third trimester of pregnancy. This sequence originates from a female donor with multiple sclerosis, enrolled in a pregnancy study. The chain couples TRBV11-2 to TRBJ1-1, with 8 bases lining up with TRBD1. The CDR3 loop is CASSSTGVEAFF. The CDR3 region has the DNA TGTGCCAGCAGCTCGACAGGGGTTGAAGCTTTCTTT.